Described below is a single T cell receptor (beta chain) sequence and its context. Its target is not known. This entry is derived from a study of cytomegalovirus exposure and HLA in healthy donors. Study-wide context: A later analysis reported the 120 validation repertoires used the same platform as the approximately 670 first-cohort repertoires. Study-wide results and caveats: Listed as cytomegalovirus-associated were 164 TCR beta chains.

The CDR3 spans 17 residues. V lost 1 base to trimming and J lost 4 bases; unmatched junction nucleotides: 10. Per germline, CDR1 SGHRS and CDR2 YFSETQ. The assay was immunoSEQ multiplex PCR, and TCRdb's table has in-frame clones only and misses some. The table has some 190,000 clones, roughly 88% seen once. This TCR derives from a woman aged 18 to 35 in good health and CMV-seronegative. The specimen sequenced was PBMCs. This chain uses TRBV5-1 with TRBJ2-7; 11 bases are shared with TRBD2. The CDR3 nucleotides are TGCGCCAGCAGCTTGTCGTATAGCGGGAGGGCCTCATACGAGCAGTACTTC. It yields the protein CASSLSYSGRASYEQYF.